The following is a T cell receptor beta chain sequence with its context. Which antigen it targets is not known. No much larger clone is present one base from it, and per-base qualities are unavailable. Unmatched junction bases come to 3, with V trimmed by 7 bases and J by 0 bases. Taken from cysteine to phenylalanine, the CDR3 has 13 residues. The CDR3 DNA has 39 bases and is translated from base 1. The germline V gene encodes CDR1 MNHEY and CDR2 SMNVEV (reference sequence). This specimen belongs to a study of T cell changes during pregnancy in multiple sclerosis (dated by TCRdb to the late 2010s). Context from the whole study: The study examined how the T cell repertoire changed over the course of pregnancy in women with multiple sclerosis.

The library came from the immunoSEQ multiplex PCR assay. TCRdb retrieved this table from immuneACCESS and kept in-frame rearrangements only. Not all clones are present; in checked studies, unresolved V genes account for under half, and no reason is known for the remainder. This sample comprises approximately 71,000 clones, 85% to 95% of them detected only once. The top ten hold 0.95% to 1.5% of the sample. The sample consisted of peripheral blood, taken in the third trimester of pregnancy. This clonotype was sampled from a female donor with multiple sclerosis, enrolled in a pregnancy study. The rearrangement joined TRBV27 to TRBJ2-7, with 7 bases aligning to TRBD1. The sequenced DNA is TGTGCCAGCACCCGACAGGGCTCCTACGAGCAGTACTTC. This yields the protein CASTRQGSYEQYF.